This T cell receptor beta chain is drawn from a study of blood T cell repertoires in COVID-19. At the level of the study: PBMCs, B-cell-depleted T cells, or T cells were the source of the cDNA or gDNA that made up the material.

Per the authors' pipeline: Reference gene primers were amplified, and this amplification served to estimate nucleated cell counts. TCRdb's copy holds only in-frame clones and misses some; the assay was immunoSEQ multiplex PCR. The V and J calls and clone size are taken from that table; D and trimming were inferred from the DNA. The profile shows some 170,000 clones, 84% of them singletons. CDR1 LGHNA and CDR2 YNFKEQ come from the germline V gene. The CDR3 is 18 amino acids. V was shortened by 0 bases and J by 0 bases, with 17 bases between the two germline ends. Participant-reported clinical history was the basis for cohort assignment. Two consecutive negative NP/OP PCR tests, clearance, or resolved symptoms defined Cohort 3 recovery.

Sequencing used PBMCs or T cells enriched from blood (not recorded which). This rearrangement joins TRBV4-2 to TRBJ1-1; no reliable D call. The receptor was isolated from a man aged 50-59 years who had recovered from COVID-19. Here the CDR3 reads CASSQDTSGGLMNTEAFF. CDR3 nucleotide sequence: TGTGCCAGCAGCCAAGACACTTCGGGCGGACTCATGAACACTGAAGCTTTCTTT.